This record covers a single T cell receptor (beta chain). Its antigen is unknown. Per-base quality was not reported, and no clone a single base away is much larger than it. Other DNA sequences from this sample encode an identical CDR3 as well. There are 13 amino acids in the CDR3, from cysteine to phenylalanine inclusive. The entry retains the CDR3 DNA only, 39 bases that are in frame from base 1. The CDR1 and CDR2 encoded by the germline V gene are SGHTA and FQGTGA. Trimming removed 0 bases from V and 5 bases from J, leaving 7 bases between the germline ends. This record belongs to a study of shared clonotypes between healthy human individuals (dated by TCRdb to the early 2020s). Looking at the study overall: Three men and two women, aged 18 to 49 years, made up the cohort. To increase sequencing depth and limit assay-specific biases, different laboratories used diverse techniques to prepare libraries and sequence TCR repertoires. For each donor, CD4 naive and CD4 memory were each given three plates, CD8 naive was given two plates, and CD8 memory was given one plate. Blood TCR repertoires of several healthy adults were deeply sequenced to estimate repertoire size and the extent of clonotype sharing between individuals. Each donor's leukapheresis produced roughly between about 0.9 and 9.5 billion PBMCs. Results and caveats for the whole study, not just this receptor: Naive subsets generally had larger estimated clonotype richness than memory subsets. Compared with non-shared clonotypes, the clonotypes found in all four sorted-subset donors had higher generation probabilities. Sampling was limited to blood, and TCR repertoires in tissue likely differ from TCR repertoires in blood. Around 5.4% of naive CD4, roughly 3.5% of naive CD8, approximately 2.2% of memory CD4, and over 0.35% of memory CD8 clonotypes were shared across several donors. Because the study included only a small number of donors, the genetic and exposure-history diversity represented was limited. Based on pairwise subsampling, the degree of clonotype sharing among donors was expected to be affected by sequencing depth. Rarefaction of sorted-subset datasets indicated incomplete sequencing despite the large sequencing depth.

CD8 naive samples were obtained by positive selection for CCR7 among CD45RO-negative cells, yielding a CD45RA+CCR7+ population from which TemRA cells were excluded. The donors were healthy, HIV-negative adults who had no recently reported acute infections or vaccinations. All donors were Caucasian adults living in Nashville, Tennessee, USA. Blood was collected by leukapheresis, and PBMCs were isolated by Ficoll-Histopaque density gradient centrifugation and then cryopreserved in liquid nitrogen vapor phase. Analytical flow cytometry was used to check the purity and quantity of each magnetically sorted T cell population. Each sorted fraction had its genomic DNA isolated and then quantified by UV absorbance on a Nanodrop 2000c. Using the deep immunoSEQ assay, multiplex PCR amplified TCR CDR3 regions from genomic DNA. For each cell subset, the extracted genomic DNA was distributed evenly across all wells of several immunoSEQ 96-well plates, and each plate served as one replicate. For sorted subsets, around 200 ng genomic DNA, equal to 30,000 to 35,000 T cell genomes, was loaded into each replicate PCR. Purified libraries were measured with a Qubit 3.0 fluorometer, size-checked on a Bioanalyzer 2100, and measured again with the KAPA Library Quantification kit. Every immunoSEQ 96-well plate was sequenced on a dedicated single-read 150-cycle Illumina NextSeq 550 flow cell. Per the original workflow: The immunoSEQ output contained only junctional sequences without quality scores, so filtering could not match that applied to full-length reads. To assign V/J genes and CDR3, sequences were annotated using PyIR, a Python wrapper for IgBLAST v1.9, with IMGT germline references. Any read was removed if the V/J assignment was weak (E-value above 1e-6), the CDR3 was missing, or the read contained stop codons, out-of-frame junctions, or ambiguous translated residues. V3J clonotypes were defined as sequences sharing an identical inferred V gene, J gene, and CDR3 amino acid sequence. Percentage overlap between repertoires was calculated by dividing the number of shared unique clonotypes by the size of the smaller repertoire. Richness of each repertoire was evaluated using RTK rarefaction, the Chao1 estimator, and Recon v2.1 estimates of unobserved clonotypes. Generation probabilities were computed with OLGA for all TCRbeta clonotypes obtained by the gDNA method from several donors. In its TCRdb copy, this immuneACCESS table keeps in-frame sequences only and misses some clones. Where compared with another copy, unresolved V genes explain less than half of these, and the others have no known cause. The DNA gave D and trimming, while V, J and clone size come from that table. The sample contains over 2,000,000 clones, roughly 93% of them found a single time. The ten largest clones add up to about 1.6% of the sample.

Sample: naive CD8+ T cells from PBMCs. In the paper's terms, the cell subset or site label means: CD45RA+CCR7+. This receptor was obtained from a man between 18 and 35 years old in good health. Some clones in this sample may be carry-over from other donors' samples. Recombination joined TRBV7-3 with TRBJ2-5; no confident D gene assignment can be made. The CDR3 is CASSLTLGETQYF. The nucleotide sequence is given as TGTGCCAGCAGCTTAACGCTGGGGGAGACCCAGTACTTC.